A selection of T cell receptor beta chains follows, all from one sample in a study of CXCR3-negative and CXCR3-positive naive CD8 T cells. From its re-call of the 5' RACE reads, TCRdb lists each CDR3 protein once, without DNA. The sample shows about 7,000 distinct CDR3 sequences, and roughly 2% sits with its ten largest clones. The sample consisted of naive CXCR3+ CD8+ T cells from blood. The receptors shown here come from a human donor in good health. Some clones in this sample may be carry-over from other donors' samples. The CDR3 runs from the conserved cysteine through the conserved F or W. Part of the rows lack a size; the others show once, few, many or a class for expanded clones.

V gene: TRBV19; clone size: .; J gene: TRBJ2-1; CDR3 protein: CASSLTGGSYNEQFF
V gene: TRBV29-1; clone size: medium-sized; J gene: TRBJ1-3; CDR3 protein: CSVVLQGDAGNTIYF
V gene: TRBV27; clone size: medium-sized; J gene: TRBJ2-1; CDR3 protein: CASSFAGIVYEQFF
V gene: TRBV20-1; clone size: .; J gene: TRBJ2-3; CDR3 protein: CSAPPTPGSGASTDTQYF
V gene: TRBV13; clone size: .; J gene: TRBJ2-7; CDR3 protein: CASSLAGEVYEQYF
V gene: TRBV5-1; clone size: .; J gene: TRBJ2-7; CDR3 protein: CASSLDGGRREQYF
V gene: TRBV6-2/TRBV6-3; clone size: medium-sized; J gene: TRBJ2-1; CDR3 protein: CASSYSIQAYNEQFF
V gene: TRBV29-1; clone size: .; J gene: TRBJ2-7; CDR3 protein: CSVEGALAGYEQYF
V gene: TRBV5-5; clone size: .; J gene: TRBJ2-1; CDR3 protein: CASSQPGLDEQFF
V gene: TRBV5-1; clone size: medium-sized; J gene: TRBJ2-1; CDR3 protein: CASTLASPSYNEQFF
V gene: TRBV4-3; clone size: medium-sized; J gene: TRBJ1-2; CDR3 protein: CASSPQEGTYGYTF
V gene: TRBV11-2; clone size: .; J gene: TRBJ2-3; CDR3 protein: CASSLLAGGDTQYF
V gene: TRBV6-5; clone size: .; J gene: TRBJ2-7; CDR3 protein: CASSFFIGDYEQYF
V gene: TRBV28; clone size: medium-sized; J gene: TRBJ2-3; CDR3 protein: CASSLTWQLVLHDTQYF
V gene: TRBV21-1; clone size: .; J gene: TRBJ2-1; CDR3 protein: CASSNRAPGTISPEQFF
V gene: TRBV12-3/TRBV12-4; clone size: .; J gene: TRBJ2-5; CDR3 protein: CASSPGRETQYF
V gene: TRBV29-1; clone size: medium-sized; J gene: TRBJ2-7; CDR3 protein: CSVEDGPSGNTYEQYF
V gene: TRBV4-3; clone size: medium-sized; J gene: TRBJ2-1; CDR3 protein: CASSQDIGGYPDNEQFF
V gene: TRBV9; clone size: medium-sized; J gene: TRBJ2-1; CDR3 protein: CASSARLAGVNNEQFF
V gene: TRBV3-1; clone size: .; J gene: TRBJ1-5; CDR3 protein: CASSETGTNSNQPQHF
V gene: TRBV21-1; clone size: .; J gene: TRBJ2-1; CDR3 protein: CASRKVGKRGESSYNEQFF
V gene: TRBV3-1; clone size: .; J gene: TRBJ2-1; CDR3 protein: CASSHRDPRDEQFF